Listed below are T cell receptor beta chains from one sample, sequenced in a study of human T cells and chemical hapten exposure. TCRdb redid the calling of the RACE reads with MiXCR, one entry per CDR3 protein. This sample has hundreds of thousands of distinct CDR3 sequences, with about 6% found just once. Sample: whole blood, taken in connection with sensitization to the hapten diphenylcyclopropenone (DPC). Receptors originate from a woman younger than 30 with alopecia areata. Some clones in this sample may be carry-over from other donors' samples. Both conserved end residues are part of each CDR3. The order of the fields is D gene, V gene, J gene, clone size, CDR3 protein, CDR3 DNA. A D gene is named only where the DNA matches it firmly. Clone size is given for some rows only: seen once, a few or many times, or a class if the clone is expanded.

>.|TRBV12-3/TRBV12-4|TRBJ2-1|.
CASMVTGTYNEQFF
TGTGCCAGCATGGTTACAGGGACCTACAATGAGCAGTTCTTC
>.|TRBV4-3|TRBJ1-1|many
CASSRSGHGTEAFF
TGCGCCAGCAGCCGCTCAGGGCACGGGACTGAAGCTTTCTTT
>.|TRBV9|TRBJ1-1|many
CASSAGPNTEAFF
TGTGCCAGCAGCGCAGGACCGAACACTGAAGCTTTCTTT
>.|TRBV11-2|TRBJ1-2|few
CASSLDATDSTGYTF
TGTGCCAGCAGCTTAGATGCGACAGATAGCACGGGCTACACCTTC
>.|TRBV13|TRBJ1-1|many
CASSEAWSEAFF
TGTGCCAGCAGCGAGGCCTGGTCAGAAGCTTTCTTT
>.|TRBV12-3/TRBV12-4|TRBJ1-1|few
CASSFSLRPGATEAFF
TGTGCCAGCAGTTTCTCTCTGCGACCCGGAGCCACTGAAGCTTTCTTT
>.|TRBV18|TRBJ2-1|few
CASSDEVGIEQFF
TGTGCCAGCTCCGATGAGGTGGGGATAGAGCAGTTCTTC
>TRBD1|TRBV12-3/TRBV12-4|TRBJ1-1|.
CAGKTGDEAEAFF
TGTGCCGGTAAGACAGGGGACGAGGCTGAAGCTTTCTTT
>.|TRBV7-7|TRBJ2-2|many
CASSPLRQHTGELFF
TGTGCTAGCAGCCCCCTGCGGCAGCACACCGGGGAGCTGTTTTTT
>.|TRBV25-1|TRBJ1-3|.
CGASSGNTIYF
TGCGGGGCCTCCTCTGGAAACACCATATATTTT
>TRBD1|TRBV9|TRBJ2-5|few
CASSAGQAKETQYF
TGTGCCAGCAGCGCGGGACAGGCTAAAGAGACCCAGTACTTC
>TRBD1|TRBV12-3/TRBV12-4|TRBJ2-7|many
CASSLGQGPYEQYF
TGTGCCAGCAGTTTGGGACAGGGTCCCTACGAGCAGTACTTC
>TRBD2|TRBV6-5|TRBJ2-3|few
CASSLNRRGGGTDTQYF
TGTGCCAGCAGTTTGAATCGGCGGGGGGGCGGGACAGATACGCAGTATTTT
>.|TRBV15|TRBJ1-1|few
CATSRGRGSEAFF
TGTGCCACCAGCAGAGGGAGGGGGTCAGAAGCTTTCTTT
>.|TRBV5-1|TRBJ1-2|many
CASSSQGNDGYTF
TGCGCCAGCAGCTCCCAGGGAAACGATGGCTACACCTTC
>.|TRBV5-6|TRBJ1-2|many
CASSPVRGEYGYTF
TGTGCCAGCAGCCCCGTGAGAGGGGAATATGGCTACACCTTC
>TRBD1|TRBV29-1|TRBJ2-7|few
CSVSLNRGYEQYF
TGCAGCGTGTCTCTCAACAGGGGGTACGAGCAGTACTTC
>.|TRBV21-1|TRBJ1-2|.
CASSKLADRQGTYGYTF
TGTGCCAGCAGCAAACTTGCAGACCGGCAGGGAACCTATGGCTACACCTTC
>.|TRBV12-3/TRBV12-4|TRBJ2-3|.
CASSLGASDTQYF
TGTGCCAGCAGTTTAGGGGCCTCGGATACGCAGTATTTT
>TRBD1|TRBV7-9|TRBJ1-5|few
CASSLTGDAQPQHF
TGTGCCAGCAGCCTTACAGGGGACGCTCAGCCCCAGCATTTT
>TRBD1|TRBV5-1|TRBJ2-2|.
CASSATGDTVGTGELFF
TGCGCCAGCAGCGCCACAGGGGACACAGTCGGCACCGGGGAGCTGTTTTTT
>.|TRBV5-1|TRBJ2-2|.
CASSIGQIPLSLTGELFF
TGCGCCAGCAGCATCGGACAGATACCCCTGTCACTCACCGGGGAGCTGTTTTTT
>.|TRBV7-8|TRBJ2-2|many
CASSLARLALNTGELFF
TGTGCCAGCAGCTTAGCACGCCTAGCGCTCAACACCGGGGAGCTGTTTTTT
>.|TRBV5-4|TRBJ1-2|.
CASSLQGINYGYTF
TGTGCCAGCAGCCTACAGGGCATTAACTATGGCTACACCTTC
>TRBD1|TRBV10-3|TRBJ1-3|many
CAISAKGQHSGNTIYF
TGTGCCATCAGTGCGAAGGGACAGCACTCTGGAAACACCATATATTTT
>.|TRBV7-2|TRBJ1-1|few
CASSLDGTLGTEAFF
TGTGCCAGCAGCCTAGACGGCACTCTAGGGACTGAAGCTTTCTTT
>TRBD1|TRBV7-9|TRBJ1-6|few
CASSLQGVSSPLHF
TGTGCCAGCAGCCTCCAGGGGGTATCTTCACCCCTCCACTTT
>.|TRBV4-1|TRBJ1-2|few
CASSQEGVGVGYTF
TGCGCCAGCAGCCAAGAGGGAGTAGGGGTCGGCTACACCTTC
>.|TRBV5-1|TRBJ2-6|.
CASSLTFRRDSGGANVLTF
TGCGCCAGCAGCTTGACTTTTCGACGAGACAGTGGTGGGGCCAACGTCCTGACTTTC
>.|TRBV7-8|TRBJ1-5|few
CASSLSYVGGSWGDQPQHF
TGTGCCAGCAGCTTAAGCTATGTAGGGGGATCGTGGGGAGATCAGCCCCAGCATTTT
>.|TRBV4-2|TRBJ2-7|few
CASSRPGLSSYEQYF
TGTGCCAGCAGCCGCCCGGGACTGAGCTCCTACGAGCAGTACTTC
>TRBD1|TRBV12-3/TRBV12-4|TRBJ1-5|many
CASSPDRAFNQPQHF
TGTGCCAGCAGTCCCGACAGGGCCTTCAATCAGCCCCAGCATTTT
>TRBD1|TRBV5-1|TRBJ1-4|few
CASSTGTGGGEKLFF
TGCGCCAGCAGCACCGGGACAGGAGGAGGGGAAAAACTGTTTTTT
>.|TRBV4-1|TRBJ2-7|.
CASSQGPYAYEQYF
TGCGCCAGCAGCCAAGGGCCGTACGCCTACGAGCAGTACTTC
>.|TRBV12-3/TRBV12-4|TRBJ2-1|.
CASTSGASYNEQFF
TGTGCCAGCACCTCAGGGGCCTCCTACAATGAGCAGTTCTTC
>.|TRBV7-2|TRBJ2-4|.
CASSLGGFRTTKNIQYF
TGTGCCAGCAGCTTAGGGGGTTTTAGAACCACCAAAAACATTCAGTACTTC
>TRBD2|TRBV11-1|TRBJ2-7|many
CASSFNLPGLAFNEQYF
TGTGCCAGCAGCTTTAACCTGCCGGGACTAGCGTTCAACGAGCAGTACTTC
>.|TRBV6-5|TRBJ2-6|.
CASSRQISGANVLTF
TGTGCCAGCAGCCGACAGATCTCTGGGGCCAACGTCCTGACTTTC
>TRBD1|TRBV13|TRBJ2-1|few
CASSLGRRGLEQFF
TGTGCCAGCAGCTTAGGTCGCAGGGGGCTCGAGCAGTTCTTC
>.|TRBV6-5|TRBJ2-7|.
CASSRARGYEQYF
TGTGCCAGCAGCCGGGCCCGAGGCTACGAGCAGTACTTC
>TRBD1|TRBV5-1|TRBJ2-2|few
CASSFTGTEVGELFF
TGCGCCAGCAGCTTCACCGGGACAGAAGTCGGGGAGCTGTTTTTT
>.|TRBV5-1|TRBJ2-7|few
CASSFEASAYEQYF
TGCGCCAGCAGCTTCGAGGCTTCTGCCTACGAGCAGTACTTC
>.|TRBV7-3|TRBJ2-5|.
CASSSDNSGTQYF
TGTGCCAGCAGCTCTGACAACTCAGGGACCCAGTACTTC
>.|TRBV6-5|TRBJ2-6|few
CASGRDSGANVLTF
TGTGCCAGCGGACGGGACTCTGGGGCCAACGTCCTGACTTTC
>.|TRBV27|TRBJ2-6|many
CASAGQFSSGANVLTF
TGTGCCAGTGCGGGACAGTTCTCTTCTGGGGCCAACGTCCTGACTTTC
>TRBD2|TRBV20-1|TRBJ2-3|few
CSARVAGGRTDTQYF
TGCAGTGCTAGAGTTGCGGGGGGCCGCACAGATACGCAGTATTTT
>TRBD2|TRBV10-3|TRBJ2-3|few
CAISLAGGPPTDTQYF
TGTGCCATCAGCCTAGCGGGGGGCCCTCCCACAGATACGCAGTATTTT
>.|TRBV12-5|TRBJ1-5|many
CASGREEGRDQPQHF
TGTGCTAGTGGCCGAGAGGAGGGTCGGGATCAGCCCCAGCATTTT